The entry below describes one T cell receptor beta chain. Its target antigen remains unknown. No base-level quality is on record; no much larger clone is a single base apart. The entry originates in a study of blood T cell repertoires in COVID-19 (TCRdb year 2020). Notes on the research overall: Samples covering the acute and convalescent phases of COVID-19 were provided by collaborators in the United States, Italy and Spain. The repertoires were released in a freely available public database meant as a resource for research on the immune response to SARS-CoV-2. The prospective study material was composed of cDNA or gDNA derived from T cells, B-cell-depleted T cells, or PBMCs. Nearly every sample came with metadata listing a de-identified subject ID, COVID-19 status, age in years and sex. Samples were obtained from the ongoing ImmuneRACE study (first 160 participants) and from over 1,000 subjects provided by 6 global collaborators. Deeply sampled blood TCRbeta repertoires from subjects exposed to, actively infected with, or recovered from COVID-19 were included in the dataset. Where available, HLA class I and class II types were taken from metadata supplied by the sample provider and were not determined by assay-based typing.

The germline V gene provides CDR1 SQVTM and CDR2 ANQGSEA. Deletion took 0 bases off V and 1 base off J, with a span of 8 bases between the germline ends. The CDR3, from cysteine to phenylalanine, totals 14 residues. Only the CDR3 region is kept as DNA, spanning 42 bases read in frame from base 1. Broader findings and caveats from the paper: The amount of clinical and demographic metadata varied by source and participant and was provided uncurated.

TCRbeta CDR3 regions were amplified from genomic DNA by means of the immunoSEQ Assay, a bias-controlled multiplex PCR. As for how the authors treated the data: The number of nucleated cells in each sample was estimated by amplification of reference gene primers within the assay. To quantify the absolute abundance of each unique TCRbeta CDR3 rearrangement, sequence reads were collapsed and filtered. For each sample, productive Simpson clonality was calculated by taking the square root of Simpson's diversity index across productive rearrangements. As stored in TCRdb, this immuneACCESS dataset retains in-frame rearrangements with V and J assigned. A fraction of the clones does not appear; measured against another copy, unresolved V genes explain less than half of the discrepancy, and the remainder lacks a known reason. V and J calls and clone size follow that table, whereas D and trimming were derived from the DNA. The sample profile shows about 49,000 clones; roughly 80% of them were found once. The ten largest make up roughly 2.7% of the sample.

Each collaborating institution followed its own protocols to collect whole blood in K2EDTA tubes. For TCRbeta analysis, collaborators shipped samples as frozen whole blood, isolated PBMCs, or DNA extracted from either of those sample types. The chain is made from TRBV29-1 and TRBJ2-3, with no D gene named confidently. What was sequenced was peripheral blood. This clonotype was obtained from a woman in her sixties or seventies with acute or convalescent COVID-19. The CDR3 corresponds to CSVEDAGGTDTQYF. The DNA is TGCAGCGTTGAAGATGCAGGCGGCACAGATACGCAGTATTTT.